A single sample gave rise to the 24 T cell receptor beta chains below, sequenced in a study of cytomegalovirus exposure and HLA in healthy donors. PCR involved 60 Vbeta and 13 Jbeta primers. Measured with immunoSEQ multiplex PCR; TCRdb has only the in-frame clones, and not every one. The table has about 190,000 clones, 78% seen once; the top ten hold around 14%. Sequencing input: PBMCs. The receptors derive from a woman in her twenties or thirties in good health and CMV-seropositive.

The chain couples TRBV6-1 to TRBJ1-2, with a tentative D call TRBD1 (5 bases). Trimming pared 7 bases from V and 4 bases from J, leaving 16 bases between. Germline loops: CDR1 MNHNS, CDR2 SASEGT. CDR3 length equals 14 residues. The CDR3 here is CASKSPGVGYGYTF. In DNA form, the CDR3 reads TGTGCCAGCAAGTCCCCGGGGGTAGGCTATGGCTACACCTTC.

The genes are TRBV6-5 and TRBJ1-2, with 9 bases that match TRBD1. Germline CDR1 is MNHEY and CDR2 is SVGAGI. The J segment lost 10 bases and the V segment lost 5 bases, leaving 5 bases of the junction unmatched. There are 12 residues in the CDR3. The DNA of the CDR3 is TGTGCCAGCAGTCGGACAGGGGAATACTACACCTTC. It yields the protein CASSRTGEYYTF.

The rearrangement links TRBV7-6 to TRBJ2-7; unclear D gene. Germline assignment: CDR1 SGHVS and CDR2 FNYEAQ. The CDR3 contains 12 residues. Trimming removed 4 bases at V and 3 bases at J, with 7 bases between. CDR3 DNA: TGTGCCAGCAGCTCTAGTCGCTACGAGCAGTACTTC. It specifies CASSSSRYEQYF.

V is TRBV10-1 and J is TRBJ1-4; TRBD1 matches 7 bases. This CDR3 has 14 amino acids. V lost 5 bases and J lost 7; bases outside the gene matches: 7. Germline V lookup: CDR1 WNHNN, CDR2 SYGVQD (reference sequence). The CDR3 sequence is CASSSDREAEKLFF. CDR3 nucleotides: TGCGCCAGCAGTTCCGACAGGGAAGCTGAAAAACTGTTTTTT.

J is TRBJ1-1 and V is TRBV5-1; D is perhaps TRBD1 (6 bases). Trimming removed 2 bases from V and 6 bases from J, with 11 bases in between. The length of the CDR3 is 13 residues. Looked up from germline, CDR1 is SGHRS and CDR2 is YFSETQ. Here the CDR3 reads CASSFEGGSEAFF. The CDR3 DNA sequence: TGCGCCAGCAGCTTCGAGGGGGGGTCTGAAGCTTTCTTT.

The chain links TRBV7-6 to TRBJ2-3, with D tentatively TRBD2 (5 bases). Trimming stripped 0 bases from V and 0 bases from J, with 16 bases between. The germline CDR1 and CDR2 sequences are SGHVS and FNYEAQ. The CDR3 runs to 18 residues. As DNA, the CDR3 is TGTGCCAGCAGCTTAGCATGGACTTCCCGAACTAGCACAGATACGCAGTATTTT. Its translation is CASSLAWTSRTSTDTQYF. Full variable domain (outside the CDR3, taken from reference TRBV7-6 and TRBJ2-3): GAGVSQSPRYKVTKRGQDVALRCDPISGHVSLYWYRQALGQGPEFLTYFNYEAQQDKSGLPNDRFSAERPEGSISTLTIQRTEQRDSAMYRCASSLAWTSRTSTDTQYFGPGTRLTVL.

The chain joins TRBV30 to TRBJ2-1; TRBD2 aligns across 10 bases. This CDR3 contains 15 residues. With 0 bases clipped from V and 2 bases from J, the junction kept 1 base outside the gene matches. Germline-derived CDR1 and CDR2 are GTSNPN and SVGIG (reference sequence). The CDR3 DNA sequence: TGTGCCTGGAGTGTACTAGCGGGGCCCTACAATGAGCAGTTCTTC. This translates into CAWSVLAGPYNEQFF.

This chain connects TRBV7-9 to TRBJ2-7; 10 nucleotides match TRBD1. The J segment lost 3 bases and the V segment lost 4 bases, leaving 3 bases of the junction unmatched. The germline V gene encodes CDR1 SEHNR and CDR2 FQNEAQ (reference sequence). The CDR3 has 14 amino acids. In DNA, the CDR3 is TGTGCCAGCAGCTACCGGGACAGGGGCTACGAGCAGTACTTC. As protein: CASSYRDRGYEQYF.

The J gene is TRBJ1-5, the V gene TRBV6-5; no clear D gene. From germline, CDR1 is MNHEY and CDR2 SVGAGI. The CDR3 loop spans 15 amino acids. Trimming took off 6 bases at V and 0 bases at J, with 12 bases between the two ends. CDR3 sequence: CASRVYRDSNQPQHF. The CDR3 region has the DNA TGTGCCAGCAGGGTATACAGAGATAGCAATCAGCCCCAGCATTTT.

The rearrangement links TRBV7-2 to TRBJ2-1; 10 nucleotides agree with TRBD2. After removal of 3 bases from V and 7 bases from J, the junction contained 3 bases not matched to a gene. The V gene's germline CDR1 is SGHTA and CDR2 FQGNSA. The CDR3 is 14 amino acids. The CDR3 DNA is TGTGCCAGCAGCTTGGAGCGGGGGGGAAATGAGCAGTTCTTC. Encoded protein: CASSLERGGNEQFF.

The V gene is TRBV5-1, the J gene TRBJ1-2; weak D call: TRBD1 (6 bases). Trimming removed 4 bases at V and 8 bases at J, with 18 bases between. The length of the CDR3 is 14 residues. Germline assignment: CDR1 SGHRS and CDR2 YFSETQ. The CDR3 here is CASSTHPGVDGYTF. CDR3 bases: TGCGCCAGCAGCACGCACCCAGGGGTGGACGGCTACACCTTC.

The chain has TRBV30 and TRBJ1-2; D unresolved. Trimming removed 0 bases from V and 0 bases from J, with 11 bases in between. The germline CDR1 and CDR2 sequences are GTSNPN and SVGIG (reference sequence). This CDR3 has 15 residues. CDR3 coding DNA: TGTGCCTGGAGTGTTGGAGGGCGATCTAACTATGGCTACACCTTC. It translates to CAWSVGGRSNYGYTF.

This chain connects TRBV5-1 to TRBJ2-5; D is possibly TRBD1 (5 bases). CDR3 size: 13 residues. Germline CDR1 reads SGHRS; CDR2 reads YFSETQ. The germline V and J ends were trimmed by 6 bases and 5 bases, with 14 bases remaining between them. This CDR3 is CASTLGAWETQYF. The CDR3, as DNA: TGCGCCAGCACTTTAGGGGCTTGGGAGACCCAGTACTTC.

The rearrangement joins TRBV27 to TRBJ2-7; a weak D match, TRBD2 (5 bases). This CDR3 is built from 14 residues. Trimming pared 4 bases from V and 7 bases from J, leaving 17 bases between. Germline assignment: CDR1 MNHEY and CDR2 SMNVEV (reference sequence). The CDR3 sequence is CASSSQFISGEQYF. The CDR3 DNA follows: TGTGCCAGCAGTTCACAGTTCATATCGGGGGAGCAGTACTTC.

V is TRBV4-1 and J is TRBJ2-7; TRBD2 agrees at 9 bases. J was trimmed by 2 bases and V by 4 bases; bases with no gene match: 6. CDR3 length: 15 residues. Germline V gives CDR1 MGHRA, CDR2 YSYEKL. The CDR3 here is CASSPSGTSTYEQYF. As DNA, the CDR3 is TGCGCCAGCAGCCCTTCCGGGACTAGCACCTACGAGCAGTACTTC.

The chain employs TRBV4-3 and TRBJ1-4, with TRBD1 identical over 8 bases. The CDR3 has 15 amino acids. Germline V gene data show CDR1 as LGHNA and CDR2 as YSLEER. With 0 bases clipped from V and 8 bases from J, the junction kept 5 bases outside the gene matches. The CDR3 DNA reads TGCGCCAGCAGCCAAGATGGGGCAGGGGGCGAAAAACTGTTTTTT. This sequence encodes CASSQDGAGGEKLFF.

V and J are TRBV19 and TRBJ2-5; tentative D call: TRBD2 (5 bases). Trimming cost V 3 bases and J 7 bases, with 9 bases left between them. The CDR3 is 12 residues long. CDR1 LNHDA and CDR2 SQIVND come from the germline V gene (reference sequence). CDR3 region: CASSIVRGTQYF. CDR3 nucleotide sequence: TGTGCCAGTAGTATTGTCCGGGGGACCCAGTACTTC. Full variable domain (missing parts from reference TRBV19 and TRBJ2-5): DGGITQSPKYLFRKEGQNVTLSCEQNLNHDAMYWYRQDPGQGLRLIYYSQIVNDFQKGDIAEGYSVSREKKESFPLTVTSAQKNPTAFYLCASSIVRGTQYFGPGTRLLVL.

This chain links TRBV5-1 with TRBJ2-6, with 8 bases lining up with TRBD2. Germline V gene data show CDR1 as SGHRS and CDR2 as YFSETQ. The junction had 20 bases not matched to a gene; V was cut back by 5 bases and J by 7 bases. This CDR3 contains 19 residues. In DNA, the CDR3 is TGCGCCAGCAGTTACCGACCCGCCGGGCGGGGGGCCCAAGCCAACGTCCTGACTTTC. Its protein is CASSYRPAGRGAQANVLTF.

The chain uses TRBV9 and TRBJ1-4; D is unresolved. The V gene's germline CDR1 is SGDLS and CDR2 YYNGEE. This CDR3 region has 17 residues. The V and J ends lost 4 bases and 8 bases respectively, with 24 bases between them. CDR3 sequence (DNA): TGTGCCAGCAGCCCCACCCCGGGGAACACCGAACCCGAAAAACTGTTTTTT. Residues: CASSPTPGNTEPEKLFF.

The chain employs TRBV2 and TRBJ2-7; D gene ambiguous. Trimming removed 1 base at V and 0 bases at J, with 10 bases between. CDR1 is SNHLY, CDR2 FYNNEI, per germline. The CDR3 extends over 15 amino acids. The CDR3 loop is CASSEGTIFSYEQYF. Written as DNA, the CDR3 is TGTGCCAGCAGTGAAGGTACTATTTTCTCCTACGAGCAGTACTTC.

The chain couples TRBV5-1 to TRBJ1-1; D possibly corresponds to TRBD1 (6 bases). V was shortened by 0 bases and J by 8 bases, with 14 bases between the two germline ends. This CDR3 comprises 14 residues. The V gene's germline CDR1 is SGHRS and CDR2 YFSETQ. CDR3 sequence: CASSLGGLQSEAFF. CDR3 in DNA: TGCGCCAGCAGCTTGGGGGGGCTGCAGTCAGAAGCTTTCTTT.

The chain has TRBV7-9 and TRBJ2-7, with a weak D call TRBD2 (6 bases). This CDR3 is 11 amino acids long. Germline CDR1 is SEHNR and CDR2 is FQNEAQ (reference sequence). The germline V and J ends were trimmed by 4 bases and 5 bases, with 6 bases remaining between them. This chain's CDR3 is CASSSGDEQYF. CDR3 bases: TGTGCCAGCAGCTCGGGGGACGAGCAGTACTTC.

This chain connects TRBV28 to TRBJ1-2, with 8 bases fitting TRBD1. This CDR3 spans 14 amino acids. V lost 2 bases and J lost 6; bases outside the gene matches: 5. Germline V gives CDR1 MDHEN, CDR2 SYDVKM. The CDR3 region has the DNA TGTGCCAGCAGTTTAAGGACAGGGAACGATGGCTACACCTTC. This sequence encodes CASSLRTGNDGYTF.

CDR3 amino acids: CSGAEGTGELFF. The CDR3 nucleotides read TGCAGCGGGGCTGAAGGTACCGGGGAGCTGTTTTTT. The chain links TRBV29-1 to TRBJ2-2; D ambiguous. This CDR3 is built from 12 residues. Trimming removed 7 bases from V and 5 bases from J, with 11 bases in between. Germline V gene data show CDR1 as SQVTM and CDR2 as ANQGSEA.